Presented here are 30 T cell receptor beta chains from one specimen sequenced in a study of shared clonotypes between healthy human individuals. Method: immunoSEQ multiplex PCR; TCRdb's copy keeps in-frame clones and lacks some. The table shows hundreds of thousands of clones, with approximately 79% occurring only once. Sequencing input: memory CD4+ T cells sorted from blood. Subset here: CD45RA-negative fraction. Receptor source: a woman in her 30s in good health.

The genes are TRBV11-2 and TRBJ2-7, with a tentative D call TRBD2 (6 bases). The CDR3 consists of 14 residues. The ends were cut back, 5 bases at V and 0 bases at J, with 11 bases in the middle. CDR1 and CDR2 (germline): SGHAT, FQNNGV. The CDR3 sequence is CASSASVHSYEQYF. Written as DNA, the CDR3 is TGTGCCAGCAGCGCTAGCGTACACTCCTACGAGCAGTACTTC.

The chain couples TRBV19 to TRBJ2-1; 7 bases map to TRBD2. Unmatched junction bases numbered 10, after V lost 2 bases and J lost 9 bases. Germline CDR1 reads LNHDA; CDR2 reads SQIVND (reference sequence). The CDR3 sequence is 15 residues long. CDR3 nucleotides: TGTGCCAGTAGTATACAGGGTGGGAGGGGTCGTGAGCAGTTCTTC. This codes for CASSIQGGRGREQFF.

The CDR3 region is CASSSAGEGNQPQHF. The DNA for the CDR3 is TGTGCCAGTAGTAGCGCAGGGGAGGGGAATCAGCCCCAGCATTTT. The rearrangement links TRBV19 to TRBJ1-5, with D possibly being TRBD1 (6 bases). The CDR3 contains 15 residues. Germline V gene data show CDR1 as LNHDA and CDR2 as SQIVND (reference sequence). V lost 4 bases, J lost 4 bases, and 14 bases lay in between.

This clone turned up a few times. A read error is possible here, since a much larger clone lies one base away. The rearrangement joins TRBV7-9 to TRBJ2-3; no clear D. Germline CDR1 and CDR2: SEHNR and FQNEAQ (reference sequence). CDR3 size: 13 residues. The V end lost 3 bases, the J end lost 4 bases, and 8 bases lay between the germline ends. CDR3: CASSFNAADTQYF. CDR3 sequence (DNA): TGTGCCAGCAGCTTCAACGCGGCAGATACGCAGTATTTT.

The rearrangement joins TRBV19 to TRBJ2-1; TRBD1 aligns across 7 bases. This CDR3 has 14 residues. V shed 3 bases and J 5 bases; nucleotides not matched to a gene: 4. Per the germline V gene, CDR1 is LNHDA and CDR2 is SQIVND (reference sequence). The CDR3 is CASSMTGLNNEQFF. The CDR3 DNA reads TGTGCCAGTAGTATGACAGGGCTGAACAATGAGCAGTTCTTC. Supplemented by reference TRBV19 and TRBJ2-1, the full variable domain reads DGGITQSPKYLFRKEGQNVTLSCEQNLNHDAMYWYRQDPGQGLRLIYYSQIVNDFQKGDIAEGYSVSREKKESFPLTVTSAQKNPTAFYLCASSMTGLNNEQFFGPGTRLTVL.

The gene calls are TRBV5-4 and TRBJ2-3, with 14 bases aligning to TRBD2. The CDR3 totals 17 residues. V lost 0 bases and J lost 5; bases outside the gene matches: 5. CDR1 SGHNT and CDR2 YYREEE come from the germline V gene (reference sequence). Here the CDR3 DNA reads TGTGCCAGCAGCTTGGAGGGACTAGCGGGAGTAGGAGATACGCAGTATTTT. The encoded protein is CASSLEGLAGVGDTQYF.

The chain joins TRBV28 to TRBJ1-2, with D perhaps matching TRBD1 (5 bases). In germline, CDR1 is MDHEN, CDR2 SYDVKM. The V gene lost 2 bases and the J gene lost 4 bases, with 20 bases spanning the gap. The CDR3 is 17 amino acids. The CDR3 here is CASSLQRDLSRSYGYTF. CDR3 nucleotides: TGTGCCAGCAGTTTACAACGGGACCTATCTCGGAGCTATGGCTACACCTTC.

Points on this clone: This sample includes further DNA sequences coding for the same CDR3. The chain carries TRBV2 and TRBJ2-3, with no clear D. The V gene lost 4 bases and the J gene lost 2 bases, with 4 bases spanning the gap. Germline V CDR1 and CDR2: SNHLY, FYNNEI. The CDR3 consists of 12 residues. This chain's CDR3 is CASSADTDTQYF. Written as DNA, the CDR3 is TGTGCCAGCAGTGCGGACACAGATACGCAGTATTTT.

Details on this clone: At the DNA level, this CDR3 is encoded by other sequences in the same sample as well. V and J are TRBV2 and TRBJ2-2, with D possibly TRBD1 on 6 matching bases. CDR1 and CDR2 from the germline V gene are SNHLY and FYNNEI. Trimming cost V 3 bases and J 5 bases, with 16 bases left between them. The CDR3 runs 16 residues. Written as DNA, the CDR3 is TGTGCCAGCAGTGAGGGGGCGGGTCGGCGGACCGGGGAGCTGTTTTTT. Amino acids: CASSEGAGRRTGELFF.

This clone showed up just a few times. The chain uses TRBV6-1 and TRBJ2-5, with D maybe TRBD1 (5 bases). The CDR3 is 14 residues long. Trimming pared 8 bases from V and 4 bases from J, leaving 17 bases between. CDR1 is MNHNS, CDR2 SASEGT, per germline. The DNA of the CDR3 is TGTGCCAGCTACTGGCCCGAAAGGGGAGAGACCCAGTACTTC. Protein: CASYWPERGETQYF.

V usage is TRBV5-1 and J usage is TRBJ2-1, with TRBD2 identical over 14 bases. Germline CDR1 is SGHRS and CDR2 is YFSETQ. This CDR3 has 15 amino acids. Trimming took 5 bases from V and 8 from J; bases not matched to a gene: 6. CDR3 region: CASRRLAGGDDEQFF. In DNA, the CDR3 is TGCGCCAGCAGGCGACTAGCGGGAGGGGATGATGAGCAGTTCTTC.

This chain joins TRBV5-1 and TRBJ1-4; D might be TRBD1 (6 bases). Trimming removed 1 base from V and 2 bases from J, with 12 bases in between. The CDR3 covers 16 residues. Per germline, CDR1 SGHRS and CDR2 YFSETQ. CDR3 in DNA: TGCGCCAGCAGCTTGTCGGGGGGCCCGACTAATGAAAAACTGTTTTTT. This translates into CASSLSGGPTNEKLFF.

This chain connects TRBV7-3 to TRBJ2-3; 7 bases are shared with TRBD2. The J segment lost 1 base and the V segment lost 5 bases, leaving 6 bases of the junction unmatched. This CDR3 has 15 amino acids. Per the germline V gene, CDR1 is SGHTA and CDR2 is FQGTGA. The CDR3 reads CASSRTSVGTDTQYF. For the CDR3, the DNA is TGTGCCAGCAGCCGGACTAGTGTTGGCACAGATACGCAGTATTTT.

This chain links TRBV30 with TRBJ2-1, with unresolved D. Looked up from germline, CDR1 is GTSNPN and CDR2 is SVGIG (reference sequence). The CDR3 has 12 amino acids. V dropped 4 bases and J dropped 6 bases, with 10 bases sitting between them. The CDR3 bases are TGTGCCTGGACGTATTCTCGCAATGAGCAGTTCTTC. Its translation: CAWTYSRNEQFF.

The chain joins TRBV7-8 to TRBJ1-1; weak D call: TRBD1 (5 bases). There are 12 residues in the CDR3. Trimming left V 8 bases short and J 8 bases short, with 15 bases between. Per the germline V gene, CDR1 is SGHVS and CDR2 is FQNEAQ. The CDR3 region is CASFRVFSEAFF. The CDR3 region has the DNA TGTGCCAGCTTCAGGGTCTTTTCAGAAGCTTTCTTT.

This chain links TRBV28 with TRBJ2-1, with D possibly TRBD2 on 6 matching bases. Germline-derived CDR1 and CDR2 are MDHEN and SYDVKM. This CDR3 has 15 residues. V was pared by 5 bases and J by 3 bases, with 14 bases between. CDR3 region: CASSRSGTDYNEQFF. The CDR3 DNA sequence: TGTGCCAGCAGTCGATCCGGGACTGACTACAATGAGCAGTTCTTC. Looking up the rest from reference TRBV28 and TRBJ2-1 gives the full variable domain: DVKVTQSSRYLVKRTGEKVFLECVQDMDHENMFWYRQDPGLGLRLIYFSYDVKMKEKGDIPEGYSVSREKKERFSLILESASTNQTSMYLCASSRSGTDYNEQFFGPGTRLTVL.

On this clone: Other DNA variants within this sample encode the same CDR3. V is TRBV4-2 and J is TRBJ2-7; TRBD2 agrees at 8 bases. Trimming at V came to 1 base and at J to 4 bases, leaving 3 bases not matched to a gene. CDR3 size: 14 residues. Per the germline V gene, CDR1 is LGHNA and CDR2 is YNFKEQ. The CDR3 region is CASSQAGGPYEQYF. Here the CDR3 DNA reads TGTGCCAGCAGCCAAGCGGGAGGGCCGTACGAGCAGTACTTC.

This chain uses TRBV27 with TRBJ1-5; no definite D call. The length of the CDR3 is 12 residues. Trimming removed 5 bases from V and 3 bases from J, with 5 bases in between. The V gene's germline CDR1 is MNHEY and CDR2 SMNVEV (reference sequence). CDR3 nucleotides: TGTGCCAGCAGTCCCCTCAATCAGCCCCAGCATTTT. Protein product: CASSPLNQPQHF.

The chain uses TRBV9 and TRBJ2-1; 12 bases are a match to TRBD2. Germline loops: CDR1 SGDLS, CDR2 YYNGEE. J was trimmed by 4 bases and V by 0 bases; bases with no gene match: 8. The CDR3 extends over 18 amino acids. The CDR3 loop is CASSVAPTGTSGYNEQFF. CDR3 nucleotide sequence: TGTGCCAGCAGCGTAGCTCCCACCGGGACTAGCGGGTACAATGAGCAGTTCTTC.

The J gene is TRBJ2-1, the V gene TRBV2, with TRBD2 matching 7 bases. With 1 base clipped from V and 3 bases from J, the junction kept 3 bases outside the gene matches. This CDR3 is built from 15 residues. Germline values: CDR1 SNHLY, CDR2 FYNNEI. CDR3 DNA: TGTGCCAGCAGTGAAGGGACTAGGGTCTACAATGAGCAGTTCTTC. This encodes CASSEGTRVYNEQFF.

The gene calls are TRBV13 and TRBJ1-1; D is undetermined. The V gene's germline CDR1 is PRHDT and CDR2 FYEKMQ (reference sequence). Trimming removed 3 bases from V and 4 bases from J, with 12 bases in between. The CDR3 loop spans 14 amino acids. CDR3 sequence reads: CASSFAPDGTEAFF. Written as DNA, the CDR3 is TGTGCCAGCAGCTTTGCGCCCGACGGCACTGAAGCTTTCTTT. The complete variable domain, with remaining parts taken from reference TRBV13 and TRBJ1-1, reads AAGVIQSPRHLIKEKRETATLKCYPIPRHDTVYWYQQGPGQDPQFLISFYEKMQSDKGSIPDRFSAQQFSDYHSELNMSSLELGDSALYFCASSFAPDGTEAFFGQGTRLTVV.

CDR3 protein: CASSQLGVSNQPQHF. In nucleotides, the CDR3 is TGTGCCAGCAGTCAACTGGGGGTTAGCAATCAGCCCCAGCATTTT. The chain combines TRBV6-1 with TRBJ1-5; TRBD1 is a possible D gene (5 bases). The germline V gene encodes CDR1 MNHNS and CDR2 SASEGT. CDR3 size: 15 residues. V gave up 5 bases and J gave up 0 bases, with 11 bases separating them.

The chain joins TRBV18 to TRBJ1-1; 7 bases fit TRBD1. This CDR3 is 15 amino acids long. After removal of 8 bases from V and 0 bases from J, the junction contained 9 bases not matched to a gene. The germline CDR1 and CDR2 sequences are KGHSH and LQKENI. CDR3 residues: CASALSGTVNTEAFF. In DNA form, the CDR3 reads TGTGCCAGCGCTTTATCCGGGACAGTGAACACTGAAGCTTTCTTT.

The J gene is TRBJ1-1, the V gene TRBV4-1; the D is unclear. Trimming stripped 2 bases from V and 2 bases from J, with 15 bases between. CDR3 length: 16 amino acids. Germline CDR1 is MGHRA and CDR2 is YSYEKL. In DNA form, the CDR3 reads TGCGCCAGCAGCCAAATGGGTGGGAACAAAAACACTGAAGCTTTCTTT. Translating it yields CASSQMGGNKNTEAFF.

This chain joins TRBV10-1 and TRBJ2-3, with 7 positions matching TRBD1. From germline, CDR1 is WNHNN and CDR2 SYGVQD (reference sequence). Trimming cost V 4 bases and J 1 base; bases outside gene matches: 2. The CDR3 is 14 residues long. CDR3 nucleotides: TGCGCCAGCAGTGCGGGGACAGGCACAGATACGCAGTATTTT. It encodes CASSAGTGTDTQYF.

This clone occurred many times. This chain links TRBV11-2 with TRBJ2-1, with 10 bases lining up with TRBD2. Germline V gene data show CDR1 as SGHAT and CDR2 as FQNNGV. This CDR3 has 18 amino acids. With 5 bases clipped from V and 2 bases from J, the junction kept 12 bases outside the gene matches. DNA of the CDR3: TGTGCCAGCAGCCCAGATCGCCTGCTAGCGGGAGCCTACAATGAGCAGTTCTTC. Translation gives CASSPDRLLAGAYNEQFF.

About this clone: Other DNA sequences in this sample translate to the same CDR3. The chain is built from TRBV7-9 and TRBJ1-2, with no clear D. Germline V lookup: CDR1 SEHNR, CDR2 FQNEAQ (reference sequence). The CDR3 extends over 12 amino acids. The V end lost 1 base, the J end lost 7 bases, and 7 bases lay between the germline ends. As DNA, the CDR3 is TGTGCCAGCAGCTTAGAGGAAGGTGGCTACACCTTC. It yields the protein CASSLEEGGYTF. The full variable domain, in which reference TRBV7-9 and TRBJ1-2 provide the parts outside the CDR3, is DTGVSQNPRHKITKRGQNVTFRCDPISEHNRLYWYRQTLGQGPEFLTYFQNEAQLEKSRLLSDRFSAERPKGSFSTLEIQRTEQGDSAMYLCASSLEEGGYTFGSGTRLTVV.

V is TRBV7-6 and J is TRBJ2-1; tentatively, D is TRBD2 (6 bases). Trimming took off 3 bases at V and 4 bases at J, with 10 bases between the two ends. From germline, CDR1 is SGHVS and CDR2 FNYEAQ. The CDR3 runs 14 residues. The CDR3 coding sequence is TGTGCCAGCAGCTTTGGGGGGAAATACAATGAGCAGTTCTTC. It specifies CASSFGGKYNEQFF.

CDR3 nucleotides: TGCGCCAGCAGCAGGGGACAGGAGAACACCGGGGAGCTGTTTTTT. Translated, it gives CASSRGQENTGELFF. The rearrangement joins TRBV5-1 to TRBJ2-2; TRBD1 matches 8 bases. V trimming: 4 bases; J trimming: 1 base; junction bases outside the gene matches: 3. CDR1 SGHRS and CDR2 YFSETQ come from the germline V gene. The CDR3 is 15 amino acids. Looking up the rest from reference TRBV5-1 and TRBJ2-2 gives the full variable domain: KAGVTQTPRYLIKTRGQQVTLSCSPISGHRSVSWYQQTPGQGLQFLFEYFSETQRNKGNFPGRFSGRQFSNSRSEMNVSTLELGDSALYLCASSRGQENTGELFFGEGSRLTVL.

This clone occurred a few times. The genes are TRBV7-2 and TRBJ2-2; TRBD2 matches 9 bases. V was clipped by 2 bases and J by 0 bases; unmatched bases: 1. Germline CDR1 and CDR2: SGHTA and FQGNSA. CDR3 size: 16 residues. The CDR3 nucleotides are TGTGCCAGCAGCTTAACTAGCGGGTCGAACACCGGGGAGCTGTTTTTT. Encoded protein: CASSLTSGSNTGELFF.